Reported below is one T cell receptor beta chain. What it recognizes is unknown. This entry comes from a study of cytomegalovirus exposure and HLA in healthy donors. Findings and limits, study-wide: Common viral pathogens were later found to be apparently linked to several of the most significant clusters. Earlier findings revealed that most TCR beta V segments proved productive either about 87% or about 30% of the time.

CDR1 and CDR2 from the germline V gene are MNHEY and SMNVEV (reference sequence). Trimming pared 5 bases from V and 2 bases from J, leaving 9 bases between. CDR3 length: 13 amino acids. The PCR used 60 Vbeta and 13 Jbeta primers. Original processing notes: Approximately 9.9 million shared chains were among the about 80 million unique TCR beta chains that a later analysis counted. Method: immunoSEQ multiplex PCR; TCRdb's copy keeps in-frame clones and lacks some. From that table come the V and J calls and clone size; the DNA was used to work out D and trimming. The sample contains fewer than 120,000 clones, over 65% of which appear only once.

The receptor's source is a woman in her 30s in good health and CMV-seronegative. This sequence joins TRBV27 and TRBJ1-1; D gene ambiguous. Input material: PBMCs. For the CDR3, the DNA is TGTGCCAGCAGTCCAGGTACAAACACTGAAGCTTTCTTT. Translation gives CASSPGTNTEAFF.